The 3 T cell receptor beta chains listed next were all sequenced from one sample in a study of human T cells and chemical hapten exposure (dated by TCRdb to about 2021). The time point label, as the study defines it: patch test 1, 2 weeks after DPC sensitization. Explained via the paper, the treatment or condition label denotes: therapeutic diphenylcyclopropenone sensitization with weekly scalp DPC. Total RNA was extracted from unfractionated whole blood that had been collected in Tempus Blood RNA tubes. Receptor amplification or capture employed RACE. Data came from a NextSeq 500. The public reads were run again by TCRdb, first through fastp at Q25 and then through MiXCR, and only productive beta chains were kept. Entries are consolidated by CDR3 protein sequence, retaining the most common genes and DNA. This sample is represented by 39,000 or so distinct CDR3 sequences; around 3.8% of them were singletons. Together, the top ten hold roughly 24% of the sample.

The sample in question was whole blood, obtained in connection with sensitization to the hapten diphenylcyclopropenone (DPC). The receptors were sampled from a man in his forties or fifties with alopecia areata. Some clones in this sample may be carry-over from other donors' samples.

The table lists this clonotype with many counts. V and J are TRBV7-8 and TRBJ2-3; 7 nucleotides match TRBD2. This CDR3 is 18 amino acids long. The V gene's germline CDR1 is SGHVS and CDR2 FQNEAQ. V trimming: 3 bases; J trimming: 5 bases; junction bases outside the gene matches: 17. As DNA, the CDR3 is TGTGCCAGCAGCTTCGGCGTCCGTCTAGCGGCGGTTGGAGATACGCAGTATTTT. It translates to CASSFGVRLAAVGDTQYF.

This clonotype was seen at least ten times. The genes are TRBV7-9 and TRBJ2-7, with D possibly matching TRBD1 (6 bases). Germline V gene data show CDR1 as SEHNR and CDR2 as FQNEAQ (reference sequence). The CDR3 is 15 residues long. The germline V and J ends were trimmed by 1 base and 5 bases, with 15 bases remaining between them. This CDR3 reads CASSLGGRRSHEQYF. In DNA form, the CDR3 reads TGTGCCAGCAGCTTAGGGGGGCGGCGGAGTCACGAGCAGTACTTC.

This clonotype was recorded at least ten times. The chain is built from TRBV6-2 or TRBV6-3 and TRBJ2-3, with D possibly being TRBD2 (6 bases). CDR3 size: 13 residues. The V and J ends lost 5 bases and 6 bases respectively, with 12 bases between them. Germline V CDR1 and CDR2: MNHEY, SVGEGT. The CDR3 here is CASSRGTWDTQYF. The CDR3 region has the DNA TGTGCCAGCAGTAGAGGGACTTGGGATACGCAGTATTTT.